Listed below are T cell receptor beta chains from one sample, sequenced in a study of regulatory T cells in long-lasting Graves disease. TCRdb itself ran the multiplex PCR reads through MiXCR, one entry per CDR3 protein. The profile shows around 400,000 distinct CDR3 sequences, roughly 24% of them singletons. The sample in question was peripheral blood mononuclear cells (PBMCs), obtained when the disease was refractory, from a patient treated with antithyroid drugs. All receptors come from a woman aged 40 to 50 with Graves disease. Both conserved end residues are part of each CDR3. The D gene is left open where the match is weak. Clone sizes are given selectively: once, few, many, or a class where the clone is expanded.

j_gene,abundance,d_gene,v_gene,CDR3aa,CDR3nt
TRBJ1-5,many,NA,TRBV12-3/TRBV12-4,CASSLVGPSNQPQHF,TGTGCCAGCAGTTTAGTAGGCCCAAGCAATCAGCCCCAGCATTTT
TRBJ2-5,few,TRBD2,TRBV5-1,CASSFGAGGPSETQYF,TGCGCCAGCAGCTTCGGAGCGGGAGGGCCGTCAGAGACCCAGTACTTC
TRBJ1-6,NA,NA,TRBV4-1,CASSQIGAGRNSPLHF,TGCGCCAGCAGCCAAATCGGCGCAGGACGGAATTCACCCCTCCACTTT
TRBJ2-1,NA,TRBD2,TRBV3-1,CASSRTSGSYNEQFF,TGTGCCAGCAGCCGTACTAGCGGAAGCTACAATGAGCAGTTCTTC
TRBJ1-3,many,TRBD1,TRBV28,CASSLVGGLPGNTIYF,TGTGCCAGCAGTTTAGTAGGGGGCTTGCCTGGAAACACCATATATTTT
TRBJ2-5,many,NA,TRBV28,CASMGGETQYF,TGTGCCAGCATGGGAGGAGAGACCCAGTACTTC
TRBJ1-3,NA,TRBD1,TRBV6-4,CAGSNDRGSGNTIYF,TGTGCCGGCAGCAACGACAGGGGCTCTGGAAACACCATATATTTT
TRBJ2-1,NA,TRBD2,TRBV20-1,CSADPGLAGREQFF,TGCAGTGCTGATCCGGGACTAGCGGGTCGTGAGCAGTTCTTC
TRBJ1-4,many,NA,TRBV12-3/TRBV12-4,CASSPRRGENEKLFF,TGTGCCAGCAGCCCGAGGAGGGGCGAAAATGAAAAACTGTTTTTT
TRBJ2-1,NA,TRBD2,TRBV2,CASSQGSLQRGINEQFF,TGTGCCAGCAGCCAAGGGTCTTTACAGCGGGGGATCAATGAGCAGTTCTTC
TRBJ2-5,many,NA,TRBV11-2,CASRDSRETQYF,TGTGCCAGCAGGGACAGCCGGGAGACCCAGTACTTC
TRBJ2-7,many,TRBD2,TRBV20-1,CSARELAGFSYEQYF,TGCAGTGCTAGGGAGCTAGCGGGCTTCTCCTACGAGCAGTACTTC
TRBJ1-5,NA,NA,TRBV4-1,CASSPKDRQQRNQPQHF,TGCGCCAGCAGCCCGAAAGATAGACAGCAAAGAAATCAGCCCCAGCATTTT
TRBJ2-7,NA,NA,TRBV18,CASSPPRSSYEQYF,TGTGCCAGCTCACCCCCTCGGAGCTCCTACGAGCAGTACTTC
TRBJ2-6,few,NA,TRBV6-4,CASSDSHGSGANVLTF,TGTGCCAGCAGTGACTCTCACGGCTCTGGGGCCAACGTCCTGACTTTC
TRBJ2-7,many,TRBD2,TRBV28,CASSSGTNYYEQYF,TGTGCCAGCAGTTCCGGGACTAACTACTACGAGCAGTACTTC
TRBJ2-5,NA,TRBD2,TRBV4-1,CASSRSGKVEGETQYF,TGCGCCAGCAGCCGCAGCGGGAAGGTGGAAGGGGAGACCCAGTACTTC
TRBJ1-1,many,NA,TRBV5-1,CASSGDGTVNTEAFF,TGCGCCAGCAGCGGGGACGGGACGGTGAACACTGAAGCTTTCTTT
TRBJ1-2,few,NA,TRBV6-5,CASSYWRSNKNYGYTF,TGTGCCAGCAGTTATTGGAGATCAAACAAAAACTATGGCTACACCTTC
TRBJ1-3,few,NA,TRBV11-2,CASSPGRKGNTIYF,TGTGCCAGCAGCCCTGGACGGAAGGGAAACACCATATATTTT
TRBJ2-7,few,NA,TRBV11-2,CASSLDLGVQYF,TGTGCCAGCAGCTTAGATCTGGGGGTGCAGTACTTC
TRBJ2-7,NA,NA,TRBV3-1,CASSQGQGLHEQYF,TGTGCCAGCAGCCAAGGGCAGGGCCTACACGAGCAGTACTTC
TRBJ2-3,NA,TRBD2,TRBV7-2,CASSSMGGRFVDTQYF,TGTGCCAGCAGCTCTATGGGCGGGAGGTTTGTAGATACGCAGTATTTT
TRBJ2-7,many,NA,TRBV5-1,CASSLDAAYEQYF,TGCGCCAGCAGCTTGGACGCAGCCTACGAGCAGTACTTC
TRBJ2-2,NA,TRBD2,TRBV7-8,CASSPGWGGGPGTGELFF,TGTGCCAGCAGCCCTGGATGGGGGGGAGGGCCGGGCACCGGGGAGCTGTTTTTT
TRBJ2-7,NA,NA,TRBV28,CASGSWSPYEQYF,TGTGCCAGCGGGTCGTGGAGCCCCTACGAGCAGTACTTC
TRBJ2-2,many,TRBD2,TRBV27,CASSLSSGTVGELFF,TGTGCCAGCAGTTTGTCTAGCGGGACCGTCGGGGAGCTGTTTTTT
TRBJ1-5,many,NA,TRBV12-3/TRBV12-4,CASSSYSPGRNQPQHF,TGTGCCAGCAGTTCATATTCTCCGGGGCGCAATCAGCCCCAGCATTTT
TRBJ2-5,many,NA,TRBV28,CASSLRWIGETQYF,TGTGCCAGCAGTTTACGATGGATCGGAGAGACCCAGTACTTC
TRBJ2-7,many,NA,TRBV6-1,CASSRDLRYEQYF,TGTGCCAGCAGCAGGGACTTACGCTACGAGCAGTACTTC
TRBJ2-7,few,TRBD1,TRBV5-1,CASSLSGTVNEQYF,TGCGCCAGCAGCCTATCAGGGACAGTCAACGAGCAGTACTTC
TRBJ1-1,NA,TRBD1,TRBV28,CASSLGGQGAKVWTEAFF,TGTGCCAGCAGTTTAGGGGGACAGGGGGCGAAGGTGTGGACTGAAGCTTTCTTT
TRBJ2-7,many,NA,TRBV6-2/TRBV6-3,CASSYNRGYEQYF,TGTGCCAGCAGCTACAACCGGGGCTACGAGCAGTACTTC
TRBJ2-4,NA,TRBD1,TRBV9,CASSNTGTENIQYF,TGTGCCAGCAGCAACACCGGGACAGAAAACATTCAGTACTTC
TRBJ2-6,NA,NA,TRBV2,CASEENSGANVLTF,TGTGCCAGCGAAGAAAACTCTGGGGCCAACGTCCTGACTTTC
TRBJ2-5,many,NA,TRBV28,CASSFFERETQYF,TGTGCCAGCAGTTTTTTTGAGAGAGAGACCCAGTACTTC
TRBJ1-1,few,NA,TRBV10-3,CAISESPGEGEAFF,TGTGCCATCAGTGAGTCACCAGGGGAAGGCGAAGCTTTCTTT
TRBJ1-1,NA,NA,TRBV28,CASSPAGGSTEAFF,TGTGCCAGCAGCCCGGCGGGTGGGAGCACTGAAGCTTTCTTT
TRBJ1-5,many,NA,TRBV20-1,CSARDFRYNQPQHF,TGCAGTGCTAGAGATTTCAGGTACAATCAGCCCCAGCATTTT
TRBJ2-2,NA,NA,TRBV5-1,CASSLATGGGGELFF,TGCGCCAGCAGCTTGGCCACGGGGGGCGGCGGGGAGCTGTTTTTT
TRBJ2-7,few,TRBD2,TRBV6-1,CASTQASGSSYEQYF,TGTGCCAGCACCCAAGCTAGCGGGAGCTCCTACGAGCAGTACTTC
TRBJ2-5,many,TRBD2,TRBV12-3/TRBV12-4,CASSPRREREQETQYF,TGTGCCAGCTCACCCCGTAGGGAGCGGGAGCAAGAGACCCAGTACTTC
TRBJ1-4,few,NA,TRBV6-5,CASSYSGKLFF,TGTGCCAGCAGTTACTCAGGAAAACTGTTTTTT
TRBJ2-7,NA,NA,TRBV11-3,CASSLTRASAEQYF,TGTGCCAGCAGCTTAACCAGGGCGTCCGCCGAGCAGTACTTC
TRBJ1-2,NA,NA,TRBV28,CASSPPPNNYGYTF,TGTGCCAGCAGTCCCCCACCCAATAACTATGGCTACACCTTC
TRBJ2-3,few,TRBD2,TRBV20-1,CSARGPPQLALSTDTQYF,TGCAGTGCTAGAGGACCCCCCCAACTAGCGTTGAGCACAGATACGCAGTATTTT
TRBJ2-2,few,NA,TRBV20-1,CSAAGVTGELFF,TGCAGTGCAGCTGGTGTCACCGGGGAGCTGTTTTTT
TRBJ1-1,NA,NA,TRBV7-3,CASSPRGGMEAFF,TGTGCCAGCAGCCCGAGGGGGGGGATGGAAGCTTTCTTT
TRBJ1-3,few,NA,TRBV12-3/TRBV12-4,CASGVLRLANTIYF,TGTGCCTCCGGCGTCCTTCGGCTGGCAAACACCATATATTTT
TRBJ2-7,NA,NA,TRBV28,CASSRTPGVSSYKQYF,TGTGCCAGCAGCCGGACTCCTGGGGTGAGCTCCTACAAGCAGTACTTC
TRBJ1-2,many,NA,TRBV7-9,CASSTGRLLANYGYTF,TGTGCCAGCAGCACAGGACGGTTACTAGCTAACTATGGCTACACCTTC
TRBJ1-6,NA,NA,TRBV5-5,CASSFRQGGLHF,TGTGCCAGCAGCTTTCGGCAGGGAGGCCTCCACTTT
TRBJ2-7,few,NA,TRBV7-9,CASSISLVPYEQYF,TGTGCCAGCAGCATTTCTCTAGTCCCCTACGAGCAGTACTTC